This is a list of T cell receptor beta chains from one sample in a study of neurological immune-mediated disorders. TCRdb reprocessed the 5' RACE reads with MiXCR, giving one entry per CDR3 protein. Of about 84,000 distinct CDR3 sequences detected, approximately 4.6% appear once; the ten largest clones hold approximately 5.7%. The sequenced material came from PBMCs. Every receptor here comes from a woman aged 55 to 70 with multiple sclerosis. Both conserved end residues are part of each CDR3. The order of the fields is V gene, D gene, J gene, CDR3 length, clone size, CDR3 protein, CDR3 DNA. A D gene is named only where the DNA matches it firmly. The size of a clone is reported for some rows only, either as once, few or many, or as a class for expanded clones.

V: TRBV10-1
D: .
J: TRBJ2-4
length: 15
size: many
CDR3: CASSEPGTAKNIQYF
DNA: TGCGCCAGCAGTGAGCCAGGGACAGCCAAAAACATTCAGTACTTC

V: TRBV20-1
D: .
J: TRBJ1-1
length: 11
size: many
CDR3: CSARGQSEAFF
DNA: TGCAGTGCTAGGGGACAAAGTGAAGCTTTCTTT

V: TRBV6-6
D: .
J: TRBJ2-1
length: 11
size: many
CDR3: CASKIVDEQFF
DNA: TGTGCCAGCAAGATAGTCGATGAGCAGTTCTTC

V: TRBV5-1
D: .
J: TRBJ2-2
length: 15
size: many
CDR3: CASSVGIPGARELFF
DNA: TGCGCCAGCAGCGTCGGTATCCCAGGGGCGAGGGAGCTGTTTTTT

V: TRBV3-1
D: .
J: TRBJ2-1
length: 16
size: .
CDR3: CASSWRDSRTYNEQFF
DNA: TGTGCCAGCAGCTGGCGGGACTCCAGAACCTACAATGAGCAGTTCTTC

V: TRBV6-1
D: .
J: TRBJ1-2
length: 13
size: many
CDR3: CASSEGGSYGYTF
DNA: TGTGCCAGCAGTGAAGGGGGGAGCTATGGCTACACCTTC

V: TRBV4-2
D: TRBD2
J: TRBJ2-7
length: 17
size: many
CDR3: CASSPGLAGGPPYEQYF
DNA: TGTGCCAGCAGCCCGGGACTAGCGGGGGGGCCGCCCTACGAGCAGTACTTC

V: TRBV5-1
D: TRBD2
J: TRBJ2-5
length: 16
size: many
CDR3: CASSLDRTSREETQYF
DNA: TGCGCCAGCAGCTTGGATCGGACTAGTAGGGAAGAGACCCAGTACTTC

V: TRBV10-3
D: TRBD1
J: TRBJ1-6
length: 14
size: few
CDR3: CAIRGTGGGTPLHF
DNA: TGTGCCATCAGGGGGACAGGGGGCGGCACACCCCTCCACTTT

V: TRBV5-1
D: .
J: TRBJ2-7
length: 13
size: many
CDR3: CASSALGLFEQYF
DNA: TGCGCCAGCAGCGCGTTGGGGTTGTTCGAGCAGTACTTC

V: TRBV7-2
D: .
J: TRBJ2-1
length: 16
size: many
CDR3: CASIPSPTSSYNEQFF
DNA: TGTGCCAGCATCCCCTCCCCGACGAGCTCCTACAATGAGCAGTTCTTC

V: TRBV11-2
D: .
J: TRBJ1-1
length: 13
size: many
CDR3: CASSLGQNTEAFF
DNA: TGTGCCAGCAGCTTAGGACAGAACACTGAAGCTTTCTTT

V: TRBV6-5
D: .
J: TRBJ1-1
length: 15
size: many
CDR3: CASSYLPEGGTEAFF
DNA: TGTGCCAGCAGTTACCTTCCCGAGGGGGGCACTGAAGCTTTCTTT

V: TRBV20-1
D: .
J: TRBJ1-2
length: 13
size: many
CDR3: CSAREMEGYGYTF
DNA: TGCAGTGCTAGGGAAATGGAGGGGTATGGCTACACCTTC

V: TRBV6-5
D: .
J: TRBJ1-1
length: 15
size: once
CDR3: CASSYNQGMNTEAFF
DNA: TGTGCCAGCAGTTACAACCAGGGAATGAACACTGAAGCTTTCTTT

V: TRBV5-1
D: TRBD1
J: TRBJ1-4
length: 14
size: many
CDR3: CASSSGTGSEKLFF
DNA: TGCGCCAGCAGCAGCGGGACAGGGTCTGAAAAACTGTTTTTT

V: TRBV6-5
D: .
J: TRBJ2-2
length: 15
size: many
CDR3: CASSYSTGNTGELFF
DNA: TGTGCCAGCAGTTACTCGACGGGGAACACCGGGGAGCTGTTTTTT

V: TRBV6-5
D: TRBD2
J: TRBJ2-7
length: 15
size: many
CDR3: CASTATGTSGYEQYF
DNA: TGTGCCAGCACCGCGACCGGGACTAGCGGATACGAGCAGTACTTC

V: TRBV5-1
D: TRBD1
J: TRBJ1-4
length: 16
size: many
CDR3: CASSFLGTVAGEKLFF
DNA: TGCGCCAGCAGCTTCCTAGGGACAGTCGCGGGTGAAAAACTGTTTTTT

V: TRBV20-1
D: TRBD1
J: TRBJ2-1
length: 13
size: many
CDR3: CTGEDTGGNEQFF
DNA: TGCACCGGCGAGGACACAGGGGGAAATGAGCAGTTCTTC

V: TRBV5-1
D: .
J: TRBJ2-1
length: 12
size: many
CDR3: CASNYADNEQFF
DNA: TGCGCCAGCAACTACGCCGATAATGAGCAGTTCTTC

V: TRBV15
D: .
J: TRBJ1-4
length: 16
size: many
CDR3: CATSSRQAATNEKLFF
DNA: TGTGCCACCAGCTCCCGACAGGCTGCAACTAATGAAAAACTGTTTTTT

V: TRBV20-1
D: .
J: TRBJ2-1
length: 13
size: many
CDR3: CSASGGPYNEQFF
DNA: TGCAGTGCTAGCGGGGGGCCATACAATGAGCAGTTCTTC

V: TRBV7-9
D: .
J: TRBJ2-3
length: 15
size: many
CDR3: CASSFRTGSSGTQYF
DNA: TGTGCCAGCAGCTTTCGGACGGGCAGCTCGGGTACGCAGTATTTT

V: TRBV7-2
D: .
J: TRBJ1-3
length: 14
size: many
CDR3: CASSLERAGNTIYF
DNA: TGTGCCAGCAGCTTAGAGAGGGCTGGAAACACCATATATTTT

V: TRBV7-8
D: .
J: TRBJ1-1
length: 12
size: many
CDR3: CASSLVYTEAFF
DNA: TGTGCCAGCAGCTTAGTGTACACTGAAGCTTTCTTT

V: TRBV7-6
D: .
J: TRBJ1-1
length: 15
size: many
CDR3: CASSLAVSGNTEAFF
DNA: TGTGCCAGCAGCTTAGCCGTATCCGGGAACACTGAAGCTTTCTTT

V: TRBV7-2
D: TRBD2
J: TRBJ2-3
length: 17
size: .
CDR3: CASSLGILAGYTDTQYF
DNA: TGTGCCAGCAGCTTAGGTATCCTAGCGGGCTACACAGATACGCAGTATTTT

V: TRBV5-1
D: TRBD1
J: TRBJ1-1
length: 17
size: many
CDR3: CASSFRGPGQMNTEAFF
DNA: TGCGCCAGCAGCTTTCGGGGGCCGGGACAGATGAACACTGAAGCTTTCTTT

V: TRBV7-9
D: TRBD2
J: TRBJ2-3
length: 14
size: many
CDR3: CASSPSGVADTQYF
DNA: TGTGCCAGCAGCCCTAGCGGGGTCGCAGATACGCAGTATTTT

V: TRBV20-1
D: TRBD2
J: TRBJ2-5
length: 17
size: many
CDR3: CSAPVERGISYQETQYF
DNA: TGCAGTGCCCCCGTGGAGCGGGGGATTTCCTACCAAGAGACCCAGTACTTC

V: TRBV6-1
D: .
J: TRBJ2-5
length: 15
size: many
CDR3: CASTEGTSYQETQYF
DNA: TGTGCCAGCACCGAAGGCACTAGCTACCAAGAGACCCAGTACTTC

V: TRBV3-1
D: .
J: TRBJ1-5
length: 14
size: many
CDR3: CASSPTTGYQPQHF
DNA: TGTGCCAGCAGCCCGACGACAGGCTATCAGCCCCAGCATTTT

V: TRBV3-1
D: .
J: TRBJ1-2
length: 14
size: many
CDR3: CASSLDFEGYGYTF
DNA: TGTGCCAGCAGCCTCGACTTTGAGGGCTATGGCTACACCTTC

V: TRBV14
D: TRBD1
J: TRBJ2-2
length: 15
size: many
CDR3: CASRPRGRGTGELFF
DNA: TGTGCCAGCAGACCCAGGGGGCGCGGCACCGGGGAGCTGTTTTTT

V: TRBV7-9
D: .
J: TRBJ1-1
length: 12
size: many
CDR3: CASSRTATEAFF
DNA: TGTGCCAGCAGCCGGACGGCCACTGAAGCTTTCTTT

V: TRBV5-1
D: TRBD1
J: TRBJ1-1
length: 15
size: many
CDR3: CASSLAGQGVTEAFF
DNA: TGCGCCAGCAGCTTGGCGGGACAGGGCGTCACTGAAGCTTTCTTT

V: TRBV20-1
D: .
J: TRBJ1-4
length: 11
size: many
CDR3: CSARGEGKLFF
DNA: TGCAGTGCTAGGGGGGAGGGGAAACTGTTTTTT

V: TRBV28
D: .
J: TRBJ2-7
length: 12
size: many
CDR3: CASSTTVYEQYF
DNA: TGTGCCAGCAGTACTACAGTCTACGAGCAGTACTTC

V: TRBV12-3/TRBV12-4
D: TRBD1
J: TRBJ2-7
length: 15
size: many
CDR3: CASSSGQGTSHEQYF
DNA: TGTGCCAGCAGCAGCGGACAGGGTACTTCCCACGAGCAGTACTTC

V: TRBV6-1
D: .
J: TRBJ2-3
length: 15
size: few
CDR3: CASRRVGSSTDTQYF
DNA: TGTGCCAGCAGGCGGGTCGGGAGTAGCACAGATACGCAGTATTTT

V: TRBV6-6
D: TRBD2
J: TRBJ2-7
length: 13
size: many
CDR3: CASSPSGGSEQYF
DNA: TGTGCCAGCAGCCCTAGCGGGGGCTCCGAGCAGTACTTC

V: TRBV24-1
D: .
J: TRBJ2-1
length: 13
size: many
CDR3: CATSVDGVNEQFF
DNA: TGTGCCACCAGTGTGGATGGTGTAAATGAGCAGTTCTTC

V: TRBV5-1
D: TRBD1
J: TRBJ1-1
length: 16
size: many
CDR3: CASSNPVGTGNTEAFF
DNA: TGCGCCAGCAGTAATCCGGTCGGGACAGGGAACACTGAAGCTTTCTTT

V: TRBV5-1
D: TRBD1
J: TRBJ1-6
length: 15
size: many
CDR3: CASSLRTGGNSPLHF
DNA: TGCGCCAGCAGCTTGCGGACAGGAGGGAATTCACCCCTCCACTTT

V: TRBV20-1
D: TRBD2
J: TRBJ2-1
length: 15
size: many
CDR3: CSARVLAGGNNEQFF
DNA: TGCAGTGCTAGAGTACTAGCGGGGGGTAACAATGAGCAGTTCTTC

V: TRBV12-5
D: TRBD1
J: TRBJ2-3
length: 17
size: many
CDR3: CASGLPQGQEITDTQYF
DNA: TGTGCTAGTGGTTTGCCACAAGGACAGGAGATCACAGATACGCAGTATTTT